This TCR beta chain was captured in a study of brain metastases from non-small cell lung cancer. Clones were sequenced by immunoSEQ multiplex PCR, and TCRdb holds only the in-frame ones, with some missing. The sample has fewer than 15,000 clones; over 75% are singletons. Trimming cost V 7 bases and J 2 bases; bases outside gene matches: 2. The CDR3 is made up of 12 amino acids. Germline values: CDR1 SGHDT, CDR2 YYEEEE. This clone appeared a single time. As yet, its antigen is unknown. The study, taken as a whole, reports: Metastases had sparse T cells but largely shared repertoires with primaries. T-cell infiltration was lower in brain metastases than primaries (P < 0.001).

Material: primary lung tumor tissue. This clonotype was obtained from a donor aged 40 or older with non-small cell lung cancer. V is TRBV5-6 and J is TRBJ2-7, with 8 bases that match TRBD1. The CDR3 sequence is CASGQGTYEQYF. The CDR3 nucleotides are TGTGCCAGCGGACAGGGCACCTACGAGCAGTACTTC.